One sample yielded the 25 T cell receptor beta chains listed below, sequenced in a study of OX40 agonist ivuxolimab in advanced cancers. The assay was immunoSEQ multiplex PCR, and TCRdb's table has in-frame clones only and misses some. The sample carries 60,000 to 75,000 clones, around 88% recorded once. The source material was CD4+ or CD8+ T cells sorted from blood, sampled in a trial of the OX40 agonist ivuxolimab. These receptors were collected from an adult with an advanced solid tumor such as melanoma, head and neck, liver or kidney cancer.

The chain links TRBV18 to TRBJ1-2, with 11 bases that match TRBD1. Germline V gene sequence: CDR1 KGHSH, CDR2 LQKENI. The CDR3 contains 15 residues. The J segment lost 8 bases and the V segment lost 1 base, leaving 6 bases of the junction unmatched. The CDR3, as DNA: TGTGCCAGCTCACCACGGACAGGGGGCGACGAGGGCTACACCTTC. This codes for CASSPRTGGDEGYTF.

The chain links TRBV19 to TRBJ2-3; D gene unclear. The CDR3 length is 13 residues. From germline, CDR1 is LNHDA and CDR2 SQIVND (reference sequence). Trimming removed 10 bases from V and 3 bases from J, with 14 bases in between. In DNA, the CDR3 is TGTGCCACTCGACTCGGCCCGACAGATACGCAGTATTTT. Its translation: CATRLGPTDTQYF.

V usage is TRBV6-5 and J usage is TRBJ2-5; D might be TRBD1 or TRBD2, each matching 5 bases. The CDR3 length is 13 residues. Germline CDR1 and CDR2: MNHEY and SVGAGI. V gave up 0 bases and J gave up 4 bases, with 6 bases separating them. Here the CDR3 reads CASSYSGPETQYF. For the CDR3, the DNA is TGTGCCAGCAGTTACTCGGGACCAGAGACCCAGTACTTC.

The chain is built from TRBV14 and TRBJ1-3; unclear D gene. Germline V gives CDR1 SGHDN, CDR2 FVKESK. V lost 1 base, J lost 2 bases, and 12 bases lay in between. CDR3 size: 16 residues. The DNA of the CDR3 is TGTGCCAGCAGCCAAGTATTTGGGGAACCTGGAAACACCATATATTTT. This sequence encodes CASSQVFGEPGNTIYF.

The chain is built from TRBV5-4 and TRBJ2-4; 16 bases line up with TRBD2. This CDR3 is 16 amino acids long. The V gene end was trimmed by 3 bases and the J gene end by 8 bases; junction bases not matched to a gene: 5. Germline V lookup: CDR1 SGHNT, CDR2 YYREEE (reference sequence). CDR3 amino acids: CASSSGLAGGRDIQYF. CDR3 sequence (DNA): TGTGCCAGCAGCTCGGGACTAGCGGGAGGGAGGGACATTCAGTACTTC.

The chain uses TRBV27 and TRBJ2-7, with D perhaps TRBD2 (5 bases). Trimming left V 3 bases short and J 2 bases short, with 17 bases between. Looked up from germline, CDR1 is MNHEY and CDR2 is SMNVEV (reference sequence). This CDR3 has 16 amino acids. CDR3 protein: CASSLSRGGRTYEQYF. CDR3 coding DNA: TGTGCCAGCAGTTTGTCGCGTGGAGGTCGCACCTACGAGCAGTACTTC.

The chain uses TRBV30 and TRBJ2-5; a possible D gene is TRBD2 (6 bases). This CDR3 has 13 residues. Germline V gene lookup returns CDR1 GTSNPN and CDR2 SVGIG (reference sequence). V was shortened by 7 bases and J by 5 bases, with 17 bases between the two germline ends. The CDR3 sequence is CAFESGVGETQYF. Written as DNA, the CDR3 is TGTGCCTTTGAATCGGGAGTTGGGGAGACCCAGTACTTC.

This clone was counted between two and nine times. Other nucleotide sequences from this sample produce the same CDR3. CDR3: CASSLGLYEQYF. CDR3 in DNA: TGTGCCAGCAGTTTAGGGCTCTACGAGCAGTACTTC. V gene TRBV28 combines with J gene TRBJ2-7, with no clear D. The CDR3 is made up of 12 amino acids. From germline, CDR1 is MDHEN and CDR2 SYDVKM. With 2 bases removed from V and 3 bases from J, the gap between germline ends came to 5 bases.

The chain recombines TRBV29-1 with TRBJ2-1; 7 bases map to TRBD1. The CDR3 has 14 amino acids. The junction had 7 bases not matched to a gene; V was cut back by 1 base and J by 7 bases. Germline CDR1 SQVTM, CDR2 ANQGSEA. CDR3 sequence (DNA): TGCAGCGTTGAAGGACAGGGTATGACGAATGAGCAGTTCTTC. It is translated as CSVEGQGMTNEQFF.

The V call is TRBV5-1, the J call TRBJ2-7; 7 bases fit TRBD1. Trimming at V came to 4 bases and at J to 1 base, leaving 5 bases not matched to a gene. CDR3 length equals 14 residues. In germline, CDR1 is SGHRS, CDR2 YFSETQ. CDR3 region: CASSPDRASYEQYF. CDR3 coding DNA: TGCGCCAGCAGCCCAGACAGGGCTTCCTACGAGCAGTACTTC.

This clone was seen just once. CDR3 in amino acids: CASSLIDSESDTQYF. CDR3 bases: TGCGCCAGCAGCTTAATCGATAGCGAGTCGGATACGCAGTATTTT. The chain uses TRBV5-1 and TRBJ2-3, with a tentative D call TRBD2 (5 bases). Per germline, CDR1 SGHRS and CDR2 YFSETQ. Trimming took off 2 bases at V and 6 bases at J, with 16 bases between the two ends. The CDR3 is 15 amino acids.

This chain uses TRBV27 with TRBJ1-6, with D perhaps TRBD1 (5 bases). The CDR3 spans 19 residues. CDR1 MNHEY and CDR2 SMNVEV come from the germline V gene (reference sequence). Trimming stripped 3 bases from V and 5 bases from J, with 23 bases between. The CDR3 nucleotides are TGTGCCAGCAGTTTCAGGGTGGTACAGGCGTTCCCCAATAATTCACCCCTCCACTTT. It specifies CASSFRVVQAFPNNSPLHF.

The CDR3: CASSLRTGGNIQYF. The CDR3 DNA reads TGCGCCAGCAGCCTTCGGACAGGGGGCAACATTCAGTACTTC. The rearrangement joins TRBV4-1 to TRBJ2-4; 11 bases are shared with TRBD1. Germline V gives CDR1 MGHRA, CDR2 YSYEKL. This CDR3 contains 14 residues. V was pared by 4 bases and J by 7 bases, with 3 bases of the junction left unmatched.

This chain connects TRBV7-8 to TRBJ2-7; D gene unclear. Trimming shortened V by 5 bases and J by 3 bases, and 14 bases separated the two germline ends. Germline V lookup: CDR1 SGHVS, CDR2 FQNEAQ. The CDR3 covers 14 residues. The CDR3 loop reads CASSLRRYNYEQYF. The CDR3 DNA is TGTGCCAGCAGCCTGAGACGGTATAACTACGAGCAGTACTTC. The full variable domain, in which reference TRBV7-8 and TRBJ2-7 provide the parts outside the CDR3, is GAGVSQSPRYKVAKRGQDVALRCDPISGHVSLFWYQQALGQGPEFLTYFQNEAQLDKSGLPSDRFFAERPEGSVSTLKIQRTQQEDSAVYLCASSLRRYNYEQYFGPGTRLTVT.

The chain couples TRBV5-4 to TRBJ1-2, with 7 nucleotides matching TRBD1. There are 15 residues in the CDR3. Per germline, CDR1 SGHNT and CDR2 YYREEE (reference sequence). Trimming removed 4 bases from V and 0 bases from J; junction bases left unmatched: 6. In DNA, the CDR3 is TGTGCCAGCAGCCCGCAAGGGGGCTCTAACTATGGCTACACCTTC. Amino acids: CASSPQGGSNYGYTF.

This clone was detected only a few times. The rearrangement joins TRBV7-6 to TRBJ1-6, with D unclear. Trimming shortened V by 5 bases and J by 6 bases, and 11 bases separated the two germline ends. The CDR3 is 14 amino acids. Germline V gene data show CDR1 as SGHVS and CDR2 as FNYEAQ. The CDR3 is CASSGTVGNSPLHF. The DNA of the CDR3 is TGTGCCAGCAGCGGCACGGTGGGTAATTCACCCCTCCACTTT.

This clone has only a few counts. The J gene is TRBJ1-6, the V gene TRBV10-3, with 9 bases matching TRBD1. The V gene's germline CDR1 is ENHRY and CDR2 SYGVKD. This CDR3 region has 15 residues. V was clipped by 5 bases and J by 7 bases; unmatched bases: 6. Here the CDR3 reads CAISTTGGENSPLHF. CDR3 nucleotides: TGTGCCATCAGTACTACAGGGGGCGAAAATTCACCCCTCCACTTT.

The chain employs TRBV18 and TRBJ2-3; D is ambiguous. Trimming cost V 0 bases and J 1 base, with 5 bases left between them. In germline, CDR1 is KGHSH, CDR2 LQKENI. This CDR3 contains 14 residues. The CDR3 sequence is CASSPPSGTDTQYF. CDR3 DNA sequence: TGTGCCAGCTCACCACCCAGCGGCACAGATACGCAGTATTTT. Based on the CDR3 plus reference TRBV18 and TRBJ2-3, the full variable domain is NAGVMQNPRHLVRRRGQEARLRCSPMKGHSHVYWYRQLPEEGLKFMVYLQKENIIDESGMPKERFSAEFPKEGPSILRIQQVVRGDSAAYFCASSPPSGTDTQYFGPGTRLTVL.

This chain connects TRBV1 to TRBJ2-3; TRBD2 reflects the table's D call only, with no check against the DNA. TRBV1 is a pseudogene. The CDR3 is 18 amino acids. CDR3: CTSSQDHSRLAARGTQYF. As DNA, the CDR3 is TGCACCAGCAGCCAAGATCACTCTCGGCTAGCGGCGAGGGGTACGCAGTATTTT.

This clone was detected only once. One end of the junction is discordant with germline, which a read error may explain. The chain uses TRBV28 and TRBJ2-5, with D possibly TRBD2 on 7 matching bases. The length of the CDR3 is 12 residues. Germline CDR1 and CDR2: MDHEN and SYDVKM. CDR3 loop: CQSGGLQETQYF. As DNA, the CDR3 is TGCCAATCCGGGGGGCTCCAAGAGACCCAGTACTTC. The full variable domain, its missing parts supplied by reference TRBV28 and TRBJ2-5, is DVKVTQSSRYLVKRTGEKVFLECVQDMDHENMFWYRQDPGLGLRLIYFSYDVKMKEKGDIPEGYSVSREKKERFSLILESASTNQTSMYLCQSGGLQETQYFGPGTRLLVL.

V gene TRBV7-9 combines with J gene TRBJ2-1; 14 bases line up with TRBD2. With V trimmed by 4 bases and J by 8 bases, 4 bases remained unmatched. This CDR3 spans 15 amino acids. Per germline, CDR1 SEHNR and CDR2 FQNEAQ (reference sequence). CDR3 loop: CASSSGLAGVDEQFF. CDR3 sequence (DNA): TGTGCCAGCAGCTCGGGACTAGCGGGAGTCGATGAGCAGTTCTTC. The whole variable domain, filled in from reference TRBV7-9 and TRBJ2-1, reads DTGVSQNPRHKITKRGQNVTFRCDPISEHNRLYWYRQTLGQGPEFLTYFQNEAQLEKSRLLSDRFSAERPKGSFSTLEIQRTEQGDSAMYLCASSSGLAGVDEQFFGPGTRLTVL.

This clone occurred a few times. The chain links TRBV11-2 to TRBJ2-1, with unresolved D. Germline lookup yields CDR1 SGHAT and CDR2 FQNNGV. Trimming removed 1 base from V and 0 bases from J, with 10 bases in between. The CDR3 runs 16 residues. The CDR3 DNA sequence: TGTGCCAGCAGCTTAGGACCCGAGAGCTCCTACAATGAGCAGTTCTTC. Residues: CASSLGPESSYNEQFF.

V gene TRBV2 combines with J gene TRBJ1-5, with D unresolved. CDR1 SNHLY and CDR2 FYNNEI come from the germline V gene. V was cut by 6 bases and J by 5 bases, with 11 bases left in between. This CDR3 comprises 13 residues. This chain's CDR3 is CASRPTWDQPQHF. CDR3 in DNA: TGTGCCAGCAGACCCACCTGGGATCAGCCCCAGCATTTT.

This clone is a singleton in its sample. The rearrangement uses TRBV5-1 and TRBJ2-2, with a possible D match to TRBD1 (5 bases). Germline V CDR1 and CDR2: SGHRS, YFSETQ. This CDR3 is built from 15 residues. Trimming left V 3 bases short and J 2 bases short, with 11 bases between. CDR3 sequence: CASSSRGTNTGELFF. CDR3 DNA sequence: TGCGCCAGCAGCTCAAGGGGCACCAACACCGGGGAGCTGTTTTTT.

This clone was picked up one time. The chain carries TRBV7-9 and TRBJ2-1; weak D call: TRBD1 (6 bases). V gave up 5 bases and J gave up 6 bases, with 11 bases separating them. Germline loops: CDR1 SEHNR, CDR2 FQNEAQ (reference sequence). The CDR3 is made up of 13 amino acids. The CDR3 DNA follows: TGTGCCAGCAGCGAGCCAGGGGTCAATGAGCAGTTCTTC. Protein: CASSEPGVNEQFF. Using reference TRBV7-9 and TRBJ2-1 for the parts outside the CDR3, the full variable domain is DTGVSQNPRHKITKRGQNVTFRCDPISEHNRLYWYRQTLGQGPEFLTYFQNEAQLEKSRLLSDRFSAERPKGSFSTLEIQRTEQGDSAMYLCASSEPGVNEQFFGPGTRLTVL.